The 25 T cell receptor beta chains listed next were all sequenced from one sample in a study of beta chain features in type 1 diabetes. The sequenced template was cDNA made from the entire isolated RNA. TCRdb keeps only in-frame clones here, not all; method: immunoSEQ multiplex PCR. The profile shows around 250,000 clones, 27% of them singletons. Sequenced sample: central memory CD4+ T cells from blood. These receptors were obtained from a man aged 30 to 39 in good health.

The chain employs TRBV29-1 and TRBJ1-1, with unresolved D. Per germline, CDR1 SQVTM and CDR2 ANQGSEA. The CDR3 is 9 residues long. V was clipped by 0 bases and J by 10 bases, with 3 bases between them. CDR3 bases: TGCAGCGTTGAAGACCGAGCTTTCTTT. Translating gives CSVEDRAFF.

In this sample, this clone turned up a few times. The chain has TRBV7-8 and TRBJ1-2, with 9 positions matching TRBD1. This CDR3 is built from 16 residues. Germline lookup yields CDR1 SGHVS and CDR2 FQNEAQ. V lost 5 bases, J lost 5 bases, and 12 bases stayed unmatched. This CDR3 reads CASSPQGQGTPYGYTF. The CDR3 bases are TGTGCCAGCAGCCCGCAGGGACAGGGAACTCCGTATGGCTACACCTTC. The whole variable domain, remainder taken from reference TRBV7-8 and TRBJ1-2, is GAGVSQSPRYKVAKRGQDVALRCDPISGHVSLFWYQQALGQGPEFLTYFQNEAQLDKSGLPSDRFFAERPEGSVSTLKIQRTQQEDSAVYLCASSPQGQGTPYGYTFGSGTRLTVV.

The chain carries TRBV28 and TRBJ2-7, with D hard to call. V lost 5 bases and J 6 bases, leaving 11 bases between the germline ends. This CDR3 has 12 amino acids. Germline lookup yields CDR1 MDHEN and CDR2 SYDVKM. The CDR3 loop reads CASSQYGFEQYF. The CDR3 DNA is TGTGCCAGCAGTCAGTACGGGTTCGAGCAGTACTTC.

This clone was counted between two and nine times. The chain employs TRBV30 and TRBJ2-1, with D uncertain. The CDR3 spans 12 residues. Germline V gene sequence: CDR1 GTSNPN, CDR2 SVGIG (reference sequence). Trimming removed 0 bases at V and 4 bases at J, with 4 bases between. The CDR3 DNA is TGTGCCTGGAGTGTGCTTTACAATGAGCAGTTCTTC. This encodes CAWSVLYNEQFF.

J is TRBJ2-1 and V is TRBV7-6; TRBD2 agrees at 10 bases. With V trimmed by 1 base and J by 8 bases, 8 bases remained unmatched. Per germline, CDR1 SGHVS and CDR2 FNYEAQ. CDR3 size: 16 residues. The CDR3 is CASSLGFTSGTYEQFF. The DNA of the CDR3 is TGTGCCAGCAGCTTAGGGTTCACTAGCGGGACCTATGAGCAGTTCTTC.

There are a few counts of this clone. V gene TRBV7-2 combines with J gene TRBJ2-7; unclear D gene. The germline V gene has CDR1 SGHTA and CDR2 FQGNSA. The CDR3 contains 11 residues. V lost 5 bases to trimming and J lost 0 bases, with 2 bases between them. For the CDR3, the DNA is TGTGCCAGCAGCGACTCCTACGAGCAGTACTTC. As protein: CASSDSYEQYF.

This clone was seen a few times. The rearrangement links TRBV25-1 to TRBJ2-7; 8 positions match TRBD1. The CDR3 is made up of 13 amino acids. V lost 11 bases to trimming and J lost 4 bases; unmatched junction nucleotides: 10. Germline V lookup: CDR1 MGHDK, CDR2 SYGVNS. The CDR3 nucleotides read TGTGCCGCAGAGGGGACAGGATATTACGAGCAGTACTTC. Translation gives CAAEGTGYYEQYF.

A remark on this clone: Within the sample, other DNA sequences also encode this same CDR3. This CDR3 reads CAWSPTRNTEAFF. The CDR3 DNA reads TGTGCCTGGAGTCCGACAAGGAACACTGAAGCTTTCTTT. This chain uses TRBV30 with TRBJ1-1; D not certain. The CDR3 sequence is 13 residues long. CDR1 is GTSNPN and CDR2 is SVGIG in the germline V gene (reference sequence). Trimming left V 2 bases short and J 1 base short, with 8 bases between.

V gene TRBV6-5 combines with J gene TRBJ2-7, with 9 nucleotides matching TRBD1. The CDR3 covers 15 residues. Unmatched junction bases numbered 8, after V lost 5 bases and J lost 3 bases. Germline V gene sequence: CDR1 MNHEY, CDR2 SVGAGI. CDR3 residues: CASSLSGTGHYEQYF. CDR3 nucleotide sequence: TGTGCCAGCAGTCTCTCCGGGACAGGGCACTACGAGCAGTACTTC.

This chain connects TRBV18 to TRBJ1-3, with TRBD1 matching 7 bases. Germline V gene sequence: CDR1 KGHSH, CDR2 LQKENI. This CDR3 contains 17 residues. The J segment lost 0 bases and the V segment lost 2 bases, leaving 7 bases of the junction unmatched. CDR3 in DNA: TGTGCCAGCTCACCAGCGGGACAGAAAATCTCTGGAAACACCATATATTTT. It is translated as CASSPAGQKISGNTIYF.

The gene calls are TRBV10-2 and TRBJ2-7; the D is unclear. Germline lookup yields CDR1 WSHSY and CDR2 SAAADI. V dropped 2 bases and J dropped 9 bases, with 8 bases sitting between them. CDR3 length: 11 residues. Here the CDR3 reads CASSEDGVQYF. DNA of the CDR3: TGCGCCAGCAGTGAGGACGGCGTGCAGTACTTC.

The sample holds a few counts of this clone. This chain links TRBV7-9 with TRBJ1-1; unclear D gene. Germline V lookup: CDR1 SEHNR, CDR2 FQNEAQ (reference sequence). The CDR3 sequence is 14 residues long. The V end lost 4 bases, the J end lost 1 base, and 10 bases lay between the germline ends. The CDR3 region is CASSYGSENTEAFF. The DNA for the CDR3 is TGTGCCAGCAGCTACGGATCGGAGAACACTGAAGCTTTCTTT.

Comments on this clone: This sample includes further DNA sequences coding for the same CDR3. V gene TRBV29-1 combines with J gene TRBJ2-6, with D hard to call. V lost 0 bases and J 0 bases, leaving 6 bases between the germline ends. The CDR3 loop spans 15 amino acids. Germline V CDR1 and CDR2: SQVTM, ANQGSEA. This CDR3 reads CSVEDNNSGANVLTF. The CDR3 DNA reads as TGCAGCGTTGAAGATAATAACTCTGGGGCCAACGTCCTGACTTTC. Together with reference TRBV29-1 and TRBJ2-6, the CDR3 gives the full variable domain: SAVISQKPSRDICQRGTSLTIQCQVDSQVTMMFWYRQQPGQSLTLIATANQGSEATYESGFVIDKFPISRPNLTFSTLTVSNMSPEDSSIYLCSVEDNNSGANVLTFGAGSRLTVL.

This clone showed up many times. The rearrangement joins TRBV6-1 to TRBJ2-2; D remains unclear. The CDR3 runs to 15 residues. V was shortened by 8 bases and J by 0 bases, with 13 bases between the two germline ends. Germline V lookup: CDR1 MNHNS, CDR2 SASEGT. CDR3 region: CASREQDANTGELFF. CDR3 sequence (DNA): TGTGCCAGCCGCGAACAAGACGCGAACACCGGGGAGCTGTTTTTT.

Written as DNA, the CDR3 is TGTGCCAGCTCACCACCCGGGGGATCTGGGGCCAACGTCCTGACTTTC. It encodes CASSPPGGSGANVLTF. V is TRBV18 and J is TRBJ2-6; D perhaps matches TRBD2 (6 bases). Trimming shortened V by 0 bases and J by 1 base, and 7 bases separated the two germline ends. CDR1 KGHSH and CDR2 LQKENI come from the germline V gene. This CDR3 spans 16 amino acids. Combining the CDR3 with reference TRBV18 and TRBJ2-6 gives the whole variable domain NAGVMQNPRHLVRRRGQEARLRCSPMKGHSHVYWYRQLPEEGLKFMVYLQKENIIDESGMPKERFSAEFPKEGPSILRIQQVVRGDSAAYFCASSPPGGSGANVLTFGAGSRLTVL.

This clone was recorded a few times. The chain links TRBV7-2 to TRBJ2-7; 13 positions match TRBD2. There are 15 residues in the CDR3. Trimming removed 5 bases from V and 13 bases from J; junction bases left unmatched: 14. Germline V CDR1 and CDR2: SGHTA, FQGNSA. Here the CDR3 reads CASSRELGLAGVPYF. CDR3 nucleotides: TGTGCCAGCAGCCGAGAACTCGGACTAGCGGGAGTTCCCTACTTC.

The chain recombines TRBV20-1 with TRBJ2-1; D call uncertain. This CDR3 is 11 amino acids long. CDR1 and CDR2 from the germline V gene are DFQATT and SNEGSKA (reference sequence). V gave up 3 bases and J gave up 7 bases, with 7 bases separating them. The CDR3 loop is CSARSENEQFF. CDR3 bases: TGCAGTGCTAGGTCCGAGAATGAGCAGTTCTTC.

The table lists this clone with a few counts. The chain couples TRBV20-1 to TRBJ2-7; the D is unclear. The ends were cut back, 3 bases at V and 2 bases at J, with 5 bases in the middle. The CDR3 is made up of 11 amino acids. Per germline, CDR1 DFQATT and CDR2 SNEGSKA (reference sequence). CDR3 in amino acids: CSASVPYEQYF. The CDR3 DNA is TGCAGTGCTAGCGTTCCCTACGAGCAGTACTTC.

The rearrangement uses TRBV2 and TRBJ2-7, with D perhaps matching TRBD1 (5 bases). The CDR3 has 11 amino acids. V was pared by 7 bases and J by 7 bases, with 11 bases between. Germline V gene lookup returns CDR1 SNHLY and CDR2 FYNNEI. CDR3 sequence reads: CASKGSIEQYF. CDR3 coding DNA: TGTGCCAGCAAGGGGTCGATAGAGCAGTACTTC.

The sample holds many counts of this clone. The genes are TRBV6-5 and TRBJ2-3; D gene uncertain. The CDR3 has 13 amino acids. The germline V gene has CDR1 MNHEY and CDR2 SVGAGI. V lost 9 bases to trimming and J lost 4 bases, with 14 bases between them. CDR3 loop: CASSRKGSDTQYF. The CDR3 coding sequence is TGTGCCAGTTCGCGCAAGGGTTCAGATACGCAGTATTTT.

The table lists this clone with a few counts. This rearrangement joins TRBV10-3 to TRBJ2-2; tentatively, D is TRBD1 (6 bases). CDR3 size: 12 residues. Germline V lookup: CDR1 ENHRY, CDR2 SYGVKD. CDR3 sequence reads: CDRQVDTGELFF. The CDR3 DNA follows: TGTGATCGACAGGTCGACACCGGGGAGCTGTTTTTT.

The chain combines TRBV7-2 with TRBJ2-3, with 10 bases fitting TRBD2. CDR1 and CDR2 from the germline V gene are SGHTA and FQGNSA. The V and J ends lost 4 bases and 1 base, in that order; junction bases with no gene match: 5. The CDR3 runs to 16 residues. As DNA, the CDR3 is TGTGCCAGCAGCTCCCGGACTAGCGGCCGCACAGATACGCAGTATTTT. Translating gives CASSSRTSGRTDTQYF.

As regards this clone: Just one base apart from a much larger clone, this may be a read error. V is TRBV5-1 and J is TRBJ2-7; D is perhaps TRBD2 (5 bases). V lost 0 bases to trimming and J lost 11 bases, with 12 bases between them. The CDR3 totals 12 residues. Germline CDR1 is SGHRS and CDR2 is YFSETQ. CDR3 region: CASSLAEGEEYF. The CDR3 region has the DNA TGCGCCAGCAGCTTGGCCGAGGGAGAGGAGTACTTC.

The chain's CDR3 is CASSRTAGSKGETQYF. The CDR3 bases are TGTGCCAGCAGCCGGACGGCCGGGTCGAAAGGAGAGACCCAGTACTTC. V is TRBV14 and J is TRBJ2-5; no firm D call. The V end lost 4 bases, the J end lost 4 bases, and 19 bases lay between the germline ends. The CDR3 contains 16 residues. CDR1 SGHDN and CDR2 FVKESK come from the germline V gene.

V gene TRBV7-7 combines with J gene TRBJ2-1; D is possibly TRBD1 or TRBD2 (6 bases each). The CDR3 contains 14 residues. Trimming pared 3 bases from V and 7 bases from J, leaving 13 bases between. Germline-derived CDR1 and CDR2 are SSHAT and FNYEAQ (reference sequence). In DNA form, the CDR3 reads TGTGCCAGCAGCTTGGGGGGCTCTATGAATGAGCAGTTCTTC. Its translation is CASSLGGSMNEQFF. The full variable domain, in which reference TRBV7-7 and TRBJ2-1 provide the parts outside the CDR3, is GAGVSQSPRYKVTKRGQDVTLRCDPISSHATLYWYQQALGQGPEFLTYFNYEAQPDKSGLPSDRFSAERPEGSISTLTIQRTEQRDSAMYRCASSLGGSMNEQFFGPGTRLTVL.